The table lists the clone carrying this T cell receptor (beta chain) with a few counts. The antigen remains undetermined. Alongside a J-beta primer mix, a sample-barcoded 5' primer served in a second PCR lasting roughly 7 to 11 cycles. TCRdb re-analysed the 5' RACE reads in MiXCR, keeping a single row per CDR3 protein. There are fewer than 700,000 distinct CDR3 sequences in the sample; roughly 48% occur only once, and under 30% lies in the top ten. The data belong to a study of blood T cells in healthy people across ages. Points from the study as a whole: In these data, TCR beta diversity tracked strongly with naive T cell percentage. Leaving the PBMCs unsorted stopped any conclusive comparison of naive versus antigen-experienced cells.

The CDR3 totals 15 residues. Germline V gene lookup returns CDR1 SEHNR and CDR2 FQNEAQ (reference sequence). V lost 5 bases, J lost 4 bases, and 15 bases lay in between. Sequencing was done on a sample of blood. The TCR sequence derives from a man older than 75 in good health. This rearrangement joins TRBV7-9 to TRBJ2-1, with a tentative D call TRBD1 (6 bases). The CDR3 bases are TGTGCCAGCAGCACCTACACACAGGGATACAATGAGCAGTTCTTC. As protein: CASSTYTQGYNEQFF. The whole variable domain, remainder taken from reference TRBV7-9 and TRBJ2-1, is DTGVSQNPRHKITKRGQNVTFRCDPISEHNRLYWYRQTLGQGPEFLTYFQNEAQLEKSRLLSDRFSAERPKGSFSTLEIQRTEQGDSAMYLCASSTYTQGYNEQFFGPGTRLTVL.